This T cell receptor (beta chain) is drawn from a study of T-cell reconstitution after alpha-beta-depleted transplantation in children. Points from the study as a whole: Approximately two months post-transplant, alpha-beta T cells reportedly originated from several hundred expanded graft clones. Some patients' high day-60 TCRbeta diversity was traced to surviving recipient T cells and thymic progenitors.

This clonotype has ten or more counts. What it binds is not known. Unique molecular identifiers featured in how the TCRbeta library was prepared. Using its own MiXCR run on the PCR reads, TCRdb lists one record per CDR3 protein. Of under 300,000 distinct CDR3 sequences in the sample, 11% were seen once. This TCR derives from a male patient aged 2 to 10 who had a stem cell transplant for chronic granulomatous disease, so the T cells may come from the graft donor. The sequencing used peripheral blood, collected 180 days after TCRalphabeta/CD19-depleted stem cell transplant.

CDR3 in amino acids: CASSFDDDYEQYF. CDR3 coding DNA: TGTGCCAGCAGTTTTGATGACGACTACGAGCAGTACTTC. This chain links TRBV12-3 or TRBV12-4 with TRBJ2-7; no clear D. The CDR3 is made up of 13 amino acids. V was clipped by 3 bases and J by 3 bases, with 9 bases between them.